This passage covers 7 T cell receptor beta chains from one sample sequenced in a study of naive and memory T cell subsets. Two oligonucleotides, mixed equimolar, formed the beta constant-region primer covering TRBC1 and TRBC2. TCRdb redid the calling of the UMI-ligation and nested PCR reads with MiXCR, one entry per CDR3 protein. The sample consists of 130,000 to 150,000 distinct CDR3 sequences, about 18% of them appearing once. The sample consisted of naive CD4+ T cells from blood. Source of these receptors: a human donor in good health.

V and J are TRBV28 and TRBJ2-4; D gene uncertain. The germline gives CDR1 MDHEN, CDR2 SYDVKM. Trimming shortened V by 1 base and J by 5 bases, and 15 bases separated the two germline ends. The CDR3 runs to 16 residues. The CDR3 DNA reads TGTGCCAGCAGTTTATATCCGAGACCCCCGGAAAACATTCAGTACTTC. This translates into CASSLYPRPPENIQYF.

This chain connects TRBV2 to TRBJ1-6; D is unresolved. The germline gives CDR1 SNHLY, CDR2 FYNNEI. This CDR3 region has 13 residues. Trimming removed 4 bases at V and 10 bases at J, with 11 bases between. This chain's CDR3 is CASSVEEGSPLHF. The CDR3 nucleotides read TGTGCCAGCAGTGTAGAGGAGGGATCACCCCTCCACTTT.

The chain is built from TRBV10-3 and TRBJ2-7; 7 bases are shared with TRBD1. V lost 3 bases, J lost 2 bases, and 7 bases stayed unmatched. Germline-derived CDR1 and CDR2 are ENHRY and SYGVKD. The CDR3 is 15 amino acids. CDR3 coding DNA: TGTGCCATCAGTGAACGCCGGGACAGCGCCTACGAGCAGTACTTC. As protein: CAISERRDSAYEQYF.

The rearrangement uses TRBV6-2 or TRBV6-3 and TRBJ2-5; D might be TRBD2 (6 bases). The V gene's germline CDR1 is MNHEY and CDR2 SVGEGT. V was clipped by 5 bases and J by 1 base, with 14 bases between them. The CDR3 has 15 residues. CDR3 bases: TGTGCCAGCAGTCCGGAGGGGCGGCGCCAAGAGACCCAGTACTTC. Its protein is CASSPEGRRQETQYF.

Written as DNA, the CDR3 is TGTGCCAGCAGCGCCCCCAGCGGGAGGTGGTACAATGAGCAGTTCTTC. It yields the protein CASSAPSGRWYNEQFF. The chain combines TRBV28 with TRBJ2-1; TRBD2 matches at 9 bases. V dropped 6 bases and J dropped 4; count of bases not matched to a gene: 10. Germline lookup yields CDR1 MDHEN and CDR2 SYDVKM. CDR3 length: 16 amino acids.

This clonotype has a count of ten or more. The chain joins TRBV20-1 to TRBJ2-1; TRBD1 matches at 10 bases. The CDR3 spans 14 residues. Germline CDR1 DFQATT, CDR2 SNEGSKA (reference sequence). V dropped 5 bases and J dropped 6; count of bases not matched to a gene: 7. The CDR3 DNA sequence: TGCAGTGCTCCCCCGGGACAGGGGTTCAATGAGCAGTTCTTC. This codes for CSAPPGQGFNEQFF.

The chain joins TRBV2 to TRBJ1-5, with no clear D. The ends were cut back, 6 bases at V and 6 bases at J, with 12 bases in the middle. Germline V CDR1 and CDR2: SNHLY, FYNNEI. The CDR3 sequence is 13 residues long. CDR3 nucleotide sequence: TGTGCCAGCAGGCGGGCTTTTGGTCAGCCCCAGCATTTT. It codes for CASRRAFGQPQHF.